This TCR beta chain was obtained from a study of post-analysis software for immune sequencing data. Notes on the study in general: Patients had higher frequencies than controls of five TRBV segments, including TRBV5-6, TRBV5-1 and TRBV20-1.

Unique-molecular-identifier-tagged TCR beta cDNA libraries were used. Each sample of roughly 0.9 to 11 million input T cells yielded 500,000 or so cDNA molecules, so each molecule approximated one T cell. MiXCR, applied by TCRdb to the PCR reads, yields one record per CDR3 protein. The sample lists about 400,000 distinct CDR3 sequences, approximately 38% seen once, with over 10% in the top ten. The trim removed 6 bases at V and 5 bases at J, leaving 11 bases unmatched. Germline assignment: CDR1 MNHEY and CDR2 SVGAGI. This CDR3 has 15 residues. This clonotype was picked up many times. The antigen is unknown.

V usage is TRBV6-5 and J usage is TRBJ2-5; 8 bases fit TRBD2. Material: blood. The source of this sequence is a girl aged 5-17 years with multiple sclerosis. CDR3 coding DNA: TGTGCCAGCAGGCGACTAGCGAGCCTCTTGGAGACCCAGTACTTC. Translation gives CASRRLASLLETQYF.